This entry features one T cell receptor (beta chain) sequence. Its antigen is still unknown. The input lacks base qualities; no much larger clone sits a single base away. Naive CD8 T cell libraries were made from approximately 22,000 to 940,000 sorted cells using 10%, 30% or 50% of purified RNA. Naive CD8 T cells, defined as CD8+CD4-CCR7+CD45RA+, were FACS-sorted into RLT Plus buffer on a BD FACSAria II. To test detection sensitivity, Jurkat RNA equal to 10 or so TCR copies was added to samples of about 17,000-1,100,000 naive CD8 T cells. Enrichment of CD8 T cells was done with RosetteSep CD8+ T Cell Enrichment Cocktail plus Ficoll-Paque, and ACK red cell lysis came afterward. The data were taken from a study of molecular identifiers for immune sequencing clone quantification (dated by TCRdb to between 2017 and 2018). In the study overall: For a replicate experiment, the RNA from either about 20,000 or 100,000 naive CD8 T cells was divided into five aliquots, and four of those aliquots went on to sequencing. This methods study benchmarked molecular-identifier clustering-based TCR repertoire sequencing (MIDCIRS) and TCR RNA copy counting, using CD8 T cells to do so. Summary of the overall study and its limitations: Spiked-in Jurkat TCR RNA equivalent to a single cell was reported to be detectable even among 850,000 to 1,000,000 naive CD8 T cells. In CMV-specific effector cells, clones with more than 20 RNA copies accounted for over 99% of molecules, whereas in naive cells such clones accounted for under 1%. Spiked-in Jurkat TCR RNA (around nine copies' worth), which is not part of the donor repertoire, was contained in the naive libraries. When barcode sub-clustering was not used, chimeric consensus sequences inflated TCR diversity, with chimeras reaching as high as 47%. Modeling gave about 3.2 recovered TCR RNA copies per cell versus around 10 by digital PCR, implying roughly 29% capture efficiency. Highly expanded clone sizes could be underestimated because identical TCR molecules may share a barcode.

Library method: PCR. Sequencing relied on a NextSeq 500. Preparation of bulk TCR libraries followed a previously described approach, with the TCR primers listed in Table S5. Total RNA was purified with the Qiagen AllPrep DNA/RNA kit. Before analysis, reads from multiple sequencing runs of one library were combined. The authors' analysis ran thus. Only reads with exact TCR constant sequence were kept, trimmed to 150 nt, and grouped by their 12-nt molecular barcodes. Reads within each barcode group were sub-clustered using a 15% Levenshtein threshold, and quality-weighted consensus sequences were constructed for each RNA molecule. Non-functional sequences were excluded, and lower-count sequences lying one edit away from another sequence were also excluded. Based on fitting two negative binomial distributions, any barcode sub-cluster with under 20% of the maximum read count was discarded. The raw public reads went through TCRdb reprocessing: fastp at Q25, MiXCR clone calling, in-frame beta chains kept. Duplicate CDR3 protein sequences are folded into a single record with the most common DNA and genes. V and J calls and clone size were set by TCRdb, not the authors. The sample table records 100,000 or so distinct CDR3 sequences; roughly 38% of these occur just once. Around 3.8% of the sample is in the top ten clones.

The specimen was naive CD8+ T cells from blood, with Jurkat cell RNA spiked in. What the cell subset or site label conveys for this sample: FACS-sorted CD8+CD4-CCR7+CD45RA+ naive T cells. This sequence originates from a human donor in good health. Some libraries in this study had Jurkat cell RNA spiked in.

Here the CDR3 is given as CASSFLLGQETQYF. The nucleotide sequence reads as follows: TGTGCCAGCAGCTTTTTACTAGGCCAAGAGACCCAGTACTTC. The V and J segments used are TRBV7-9 and TRBJ2-5, with TRBD2 as a weak D call on 5 bases. CDR1 and CDR2 (SEHNR, FQNEAQ) derive from the germline V gene (reference sequence). V and J are truncated by 3 bases and 1 base respectively, leaving an intervening sequence of 9 bases. From the cysteine up to the phenylalanine, the CDR3 has a length of 14 residues. The CDR3 DNA has 42 bases and is translated from base 1.